A single sample is the source of the 23 T cell receptor beta chains below, sequenced in a study of T cells in Graves' hyperthyroidism and ophthalmopathy. What was amplified from RNA transcripts were TCR beta CDR3 regions. The HTBI primer set served for first-round RT-PCR of the TCR CDR3. Via MiXCR, TCRdb re-called the multiplex PCR reads, giving one row per CDR3 protein. The sample carries about 640,000 distinct CDR3 sequences, about a fifth recorded once. Sequencing used blood. Receptor source: a man aged 25-40 years with Graves' ophthalmopathy.

This clonotype occurred many times. The rearrangement uses TRBV7-2 and TRBJ2-1; no reliable D call. This CDR3 comprises 11 residues. CDR1 is SGHTA, CDR2 FQGNSA, per germline. V lost 4 bases and J lost 5, with 3 bases in between. This chain's CDR3 is CASSYHNEQFF. Here the CDR3 DNA reads TGTGCCAGCAGCTACCACAATGAGCAGTTCTTC.

This clonotype was detected ten times or more. The genes are TRBV28 and TRBJ2-2; 11 nucleotides agree with TRBD2. The germline V gene has CDR1 MDHEN and CDR2 SYDVKM. The ends lost 3 bases at V and 1 base at J; junction bases unmatched: 1. The length of the CDR3 is 16 residues. The CDR3 reads CASSLGLAVNTGELFF. In DNA form, the CDR3 reads TGTGCCAGCAGTTTGGGACTAGCGGTGAACACCGGGGAGCTGTTTTTT.

This clonotype was counted many times. V gene TRBV3-1 combines with J gene TRBJ1-5; the D is unclear. Germline-derived CDR1 and CDR2 are LGHDT and YNNKEL (reference sequence). The CDR3 covers 13 residues. V lost 5 bases, J lost 5 bases, and 10 bases lay in between. DNA for the CDR3: TGTGCCAGCAGCTTCGACGGAGATCAGCCCCAGCATTTT. Amino acids: CASSFDGDQPQHF. Using reference TRBV3-1 and TRBJ1-5 for the parts outside the CDR3, the full variable domain is DTAVSQTPKYLVTQMGNDKSIKCEQNLGHDTMYWYKQDSKKFLKIMFSYNNKELIINETVPNRFSPKSPDKAHLNLHINSLELGDSAVYFCASSFDGDQPQHFGDGTRLSIL.

V is TRBV14 and J is TRBJ1-1, with D perhaps TRBD1 (5 bases). The germline V gene has CDR1 SGHDN and CDR2 FVKESK. Trimming left V 2 bases short and J 1 base short, with 14 bases between. The CDR3 sequence is 16 residues long. DNA of the CDR3: TGTGCCAGCAGCCAATCGTCCGGGACGGGGAACACTGAAGCTTTCTTT. Protein: CASSQSSGTGNTEAFF. Combining the CDR3 with reference TRBV14 and TRBJ1-1 gives the whole variable domain EAGVTQFPSHSVIEKGQTVTLRCDPISGHDNLYWYRRVMGKEIKFLLHFVKESKQDESGMPNNRFLAERTGGTYSTLKVQPAELEDSGVYFCASSQSSGTGNTEAFFGQGTRLTVV.

A few counts support this clonotype. The chain links TRBV7-2 to TRBJ2-5; D might be TRBD2 (7 bases). The CDR3 extends over 14 amino acids. The ends were cut back, 3 bases at V and 5 bases at J, with 13 bases in the middle. The V gene's germline CDR1 is SGHTA and CDR2 FQGNSA. CDR3 residues: CASSFRRGPETQYF. As DNA, the CDR3 is TGTGCCAGCAGCTTCAGGCGGGGGCCGGAGACCCAGTACTTC.

The chain links TRBV11-2 to TRBJ2-1; TRBD2 might be the D (6 bases). Trimming took off 4 bases at V and 9 bases at J, with 28 bases between the two ends. This CDR3 contains 18 residues. Germline V gene data show CDR1 as SGHAT and CDR2 as FQNNGV. CDR3 nucleotide sequence: TGTGCCAGCAGCTCTTCCTTTGGGGCGGGACGAAGGGGTTTTGAGCAGTTCTTC. It yields the protein CASSSSFGAGRRGFEQFF. The variable domain in full, with the rest retrieved from reference TRBV11-2 and TRBJ2-1, is EAGVAQSPRYKIIEKRQSVAFWCNPISGHATLYWYQQILGQGPKLLIQFQNNGVVDDSQLPKDRFSAERLKGVDSTLKIQPAKLEDSAVYLCASSSSFGAGRRGFEQFFGPGTRLTVL.

The count of this clonotype is one. CDR3 in amino acids: CSVGGQGADGYTF. Written as DNA, the CDR3 is TGCAGCGTCGGGGGACAGGGGGCGGACGGCTACACCTTC. The chain employs TRBV29-1 and TRBJ1-2; the match to TRBD1 covers 12 bases. There are 13 residues in the CDR3. Germline CDR1 SQVTM, CDR2 ANQGSEA. J lost 8 bases, V lost 6 bases, and 7 bases had no gene match.

The chain joins TRBV7-9 to TRBJ1-6, with D maybe TRBD1 (6 bases). This CDR3 is built from 14 residues. Trimming shortened V by 2 bases and J by 8 bases, and 10 bases separated the two germline ends. Germline CDR1 SEHNR, CDR2 FQNEAQ (reference sequence). The CDR3 DNA follows: TGTGCCAGCAGCTTACCGACAGGTGATTCACCCCTCCACTTT. This sequence encodes CASSLPTGDSPLHF.

J is TRBJ2-7 and V is TRBV6-1; TRBD1 agrees at 8 bases. Germline CDR1 reads MNHNS; CDR2 reads SASEGT. The CDR3 sequence is 15 residues long. Trimming removed 0 bases from V and 6 bases from J; junction bases left unmatched: 7. The DNA of the CDR3 is TGTGCCAGCAGTGAAGCGGAGACAGGGGCTCTCGAGCAGTACTTC. Its translation is CASSEAETGALEQYF.

This clonotype was seen many times. V usage is TRBV28 and J usage is TRBJ1-2, with TRBD1 matching over 7 bases. This CDR3 is built from 14 residues. CDR1 is MDHEN and CDR2 is SYDVKM in the germline V gene. The V gene end was trimmed by 4 bases and the J gene end by 7 bases; junction bases not matched to a gene: 9. DNA of the CDR3: TGTGCCAGCAGTTATCGACAGGGCGGAGGTGGCTACACCTTC. This sequence encodes CASSYRQGGGGYTF.

The sample holds many counts of this clonotype. The genes are TRBV5-1 and TRBJ1-1, with TRBD1 matching 11 bases. CDR3 length equals 15 residues. Germline V gene lookup returns CDR1 SGHRS and CDR2 YFSETQ. Trimming took 4 bases from V and 2 from J; bases not matched to a gene: 4. The chain's CDR3 is CASSSGTGGNTEAFF. The CDR3 nucleotides are TGCGCCAGCAGCAGCGGGACAGGGGGAAACACTGAAGCTTTCTTT.

In its sample, this clonotype was seen many times. The chain links TRBV12-3 or TRBV12-4 to TRBJ2-1, with 10 bases that match TRBD1. Trimming at V came to 5 bases and at J to 8 bases, leaving 9 bases not matched to a gene. The CDR3 extends over 15 amino acids. CDR3 sequence: CASSAPRTGGHEQFF. The CDR3 coding sequence is TGTGCCAGCAGTGCCCCTAGGACAGGGGGGCATGAGCAGTTCTTC.

V and J are TRBV6-1 and TRBJ2-5; TRBD2 matches at 8 bases. The junction had 9 bases not matched to a gene; V was cut back by 3 bases and J by 0 bases. This CDR3 contains 17 residues. Germline V gene sequence: CDR1 MNHNS, CDR2 SASEGT. The CDR3 protein is CASSDQGLAGYQETQYF. The CDR3 region has the DNA TGTGCCAGCAGTGATCAGGGGCTAGCGGGCTACCAAGAGACCCAGTACTTC.

This clonotype has just a few counts. The V gene is TRBV7-9, the J gene TRBJ2-1; D might be TRBD1 (5 bases). The CDR3 spans 13 residues. Germline values: CDR1 SEHNR, CDR2 FQNEAQ (reference sequence). V dropped 3 bases and J dropped 5 bases, with 8 bases sitting between them. The CDR3 region has the DNA TGTGCCAGCAGCTTGTCGACAGACAATGAGCAGTTCTTC. This codes for CASSLSTDNEQFF. Using reference TRBV7-9 and TRBJ2-1 for the parts outside the CDR3, the full variable domain is DTGVSQNPRHKITKRGQNVTFRCDPISEHNRLYWYRQTLGQGPEFLTYFQNEAQLEKSRLLSDRFSAERPKGSFSTLEIQRTEQGDSAMYLCASSLSTDNEQFFGPGTRLTVL.

This clonotype was seen at least ten times. The J gene is TRBJ1-5, the V gene TRBV6-1; 9 bases match TRBD1. The CDR3 covers 15 residues. Germline V gene sequence: CDR1 MNHNS, CDR2 SASEGT. Trimming at V came to 7 bases and at J to 3 bases, leaving 7 bases not matched to a gene. CDR3 nucleotide sequence: TGTGCCAGCACCCGGACAGGGGATAACAATCAGCCCCAGCATTTT. Its protein product is CASTRTGDNNQPQHF.

The chain combines TRBV9 with TRBJ2-1; 12 positions match TRBD2. The CDR3 runs to 16 residues. Germline V gene lookup returns CDR1 SGDLS and CDR2 YYNGEE. V shed 3 bases and J 6 bases; nucleotides not matched to a gene: 7. CDR3 protein: CASSGRLAGVGNEQFF. The CDR3 region has the DNA TGTGCCAGCAGCGGGAGACTAGCGGGAGTGGGCAATGAGCAGTTCTTC.

This clonotype was recorded at least ten times. This chain connects TRBV7-2 to TRBJ2-3; D ambiguous. V dropped 4 bases and J dropped 3 bases, with 14 bases sitting between them. CDR1 and CDR2 (germline): SGHTA, FQGNSA. The CDR3 runs to 15 residues. CDR3 loop: CASSWNHLATDTQYF. DNA for the CDR3: TGTGCCAGCAGCTGGAACCACCTGGCGACAGATACGCAGTATTTT.

In this sample, this clonotype turned up many times. V usage is TRBV7-2 and J usage is TRBJ2-1; the match to TRBD1 covers 8 bases. Trimming took 1 base from V and 3 from J; bases not matched to a gene: 5. CDR1 is SGHTA and CDR2 is FQGNSA in the germline V gene. This CDR3 has 16 residues. DNA for the CDR3: TGTGCCAGCAGCTTAGTCGGACAGGGTTTCTACAATGAGCAGTTCTTC. As protein: CASSLVGQGFYNEQFF.

This clonotype was seen a few times. This chain uses TRBV6-1 with TRBJ2-7; no firm D call. Germline V gene data show CDR1 as MNHNS and CDR2 as SASEGT. The CDR3 spans 12 residues. V gave up 6 bases and J gave up 2 bases, with 8 bases separating them. CDR3 region: CASSTATYEQYF. As DNA, the CDR3 is TGTGCCAGCAGCACAGCAACCTACGAGCAGTACTTC.

The chain combines TRBV4-1 with TRBJ2-5; TRBD1 or TRBD2 may be the D gene (10 bases each). The V and J ends lost 3 bases and 5 bases respectively, with 34 bases between them. Germline values: CDR1 MGHRA, CDR2 YSYEKL. This CDR3 has 21 residues. The CDR3 spells CASSHGTGDLSSGRRRETQYF. CDR3 nucleotide sequence: TGCGCCAGCAGCCATGGGACAGGGGATCTGTCTAGCGGGAGACGGAGGGAGACCCAGTACTTC.

V gene TRBV29-1 combines with J gene TRBJ2-7; 11 bases match TRBD1. V lost 5 bases and J lost 5; bases outside the gene matches: 5. Germline V lookup: CDR1 SQVTM, CDR2 ANQGSEA. The CDR3 consists of 13 residues. CDR3 sequence: CSVPGQGADEQYF. For the CDR3, the DNA is TGCAGCGTTCCAGGACAGGGGGCGGACGAGCAGTACTTC.

This clonotype was recorded at least ten times. The chain carries TRBV28 and TRBJ1-4; D is uncertain. V was pared by 8 bases and J by 0 bases, with 7 bases between. Germline V CDR1 and CDR2: MDHEN, SYDVKM. This CDR3 is built from 13 residues. The CDR3 sequence is CASGPPTNEKLFF. As DNA, the CDR3 is TGTGCCAGCGGACCCCCAACTAATGAAAAACTGTTTTTT.

This clonotype was detected ten times or more. The chain carries TRBV27 and TRBJ1-1; tentatively, D is TRBD1 (5 bases). The CDR3 runs 14 residues. V was clipped by 2 bases and J by 3 bases, with 10 bases between them. Germline V lookup: CDR1 MNHEY, CDR2 SMNVEV (reference sequence). The DNA of the CDR3 is TGTGCCAGCAGTTTAGGCAGGGCGTACACTGAAGCTTTCTTT. Encoded protein: CASSLGRAYTEAFF.